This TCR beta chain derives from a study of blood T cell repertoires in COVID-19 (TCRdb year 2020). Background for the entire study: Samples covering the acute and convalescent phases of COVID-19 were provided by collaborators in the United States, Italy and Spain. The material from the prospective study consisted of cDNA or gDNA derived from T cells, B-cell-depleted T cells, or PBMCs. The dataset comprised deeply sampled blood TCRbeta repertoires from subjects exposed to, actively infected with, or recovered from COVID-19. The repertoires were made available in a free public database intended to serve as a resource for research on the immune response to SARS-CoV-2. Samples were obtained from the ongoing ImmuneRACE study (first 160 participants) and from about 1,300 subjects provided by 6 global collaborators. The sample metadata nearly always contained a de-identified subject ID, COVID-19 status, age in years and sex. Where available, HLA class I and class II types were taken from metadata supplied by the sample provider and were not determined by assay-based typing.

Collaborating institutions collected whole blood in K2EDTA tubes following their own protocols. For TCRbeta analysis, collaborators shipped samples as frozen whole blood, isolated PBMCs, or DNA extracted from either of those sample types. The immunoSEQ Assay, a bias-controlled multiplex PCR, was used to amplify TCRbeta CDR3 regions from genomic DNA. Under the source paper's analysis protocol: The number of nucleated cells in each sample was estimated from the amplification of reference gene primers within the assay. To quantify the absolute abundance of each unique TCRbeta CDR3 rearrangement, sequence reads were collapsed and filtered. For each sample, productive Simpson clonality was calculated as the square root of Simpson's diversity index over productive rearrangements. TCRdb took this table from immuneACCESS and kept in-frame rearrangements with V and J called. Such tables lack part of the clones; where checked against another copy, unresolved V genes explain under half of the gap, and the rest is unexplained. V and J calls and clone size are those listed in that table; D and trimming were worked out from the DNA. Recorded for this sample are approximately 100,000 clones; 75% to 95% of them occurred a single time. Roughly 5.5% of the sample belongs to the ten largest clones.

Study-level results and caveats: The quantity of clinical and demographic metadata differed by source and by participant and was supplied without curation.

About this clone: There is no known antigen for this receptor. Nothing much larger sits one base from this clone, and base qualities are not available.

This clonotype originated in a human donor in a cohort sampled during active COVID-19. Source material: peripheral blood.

The DNA sequence follows: TGCAGCACCCGAGCCGTCGGGGACGAGCAGTACTTC. Its translation is CSTRAVGDEQYF. The rearrangement joined TRBV29-1 to TRBJ2-7; D gene: possibly TRBD2, on 5 matching bases. CDR1 and CDR2 are read off the germline V gene as SQVTM and ANQGSEA. V and J lose 8 bases and 5 bases, and a span of 16 bases separates them. From the cysteine up to the phenylalanine, the CDR3 has a length of 12 residues. Just the 36-base CDR3 DNA is kept, in frame starting at base 1.